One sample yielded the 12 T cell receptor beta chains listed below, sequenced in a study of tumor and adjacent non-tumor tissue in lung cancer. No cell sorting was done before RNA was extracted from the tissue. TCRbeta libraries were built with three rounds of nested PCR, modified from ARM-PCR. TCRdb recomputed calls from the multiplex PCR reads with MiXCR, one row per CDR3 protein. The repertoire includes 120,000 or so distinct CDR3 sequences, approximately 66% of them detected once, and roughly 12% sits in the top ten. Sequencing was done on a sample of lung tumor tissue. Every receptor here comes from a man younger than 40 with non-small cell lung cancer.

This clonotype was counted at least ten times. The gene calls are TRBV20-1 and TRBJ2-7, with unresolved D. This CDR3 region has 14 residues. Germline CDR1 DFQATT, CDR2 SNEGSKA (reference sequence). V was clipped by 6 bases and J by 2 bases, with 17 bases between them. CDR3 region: CSALRTGSAYEQYF. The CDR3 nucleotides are TGCAGTGCCCTCCGGACCGGTTCCGCCTACGAGCAGTACTTC.

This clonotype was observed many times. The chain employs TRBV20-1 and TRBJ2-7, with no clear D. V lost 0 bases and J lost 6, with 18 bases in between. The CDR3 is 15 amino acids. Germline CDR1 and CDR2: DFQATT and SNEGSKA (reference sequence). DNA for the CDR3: TGCAGTGCTAGAGATATTTATGAGGAGTTCGGCGAGCAGTACTTC. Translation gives CSARDIYEEFGEQYF.

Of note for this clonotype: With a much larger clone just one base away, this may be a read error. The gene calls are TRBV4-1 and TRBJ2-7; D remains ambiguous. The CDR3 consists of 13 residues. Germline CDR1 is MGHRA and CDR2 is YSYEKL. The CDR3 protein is CASSQDRAREHYF. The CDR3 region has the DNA TGCGCCAGCAGCCAAGATCGGGCGAGAGAGCACTACTTC.

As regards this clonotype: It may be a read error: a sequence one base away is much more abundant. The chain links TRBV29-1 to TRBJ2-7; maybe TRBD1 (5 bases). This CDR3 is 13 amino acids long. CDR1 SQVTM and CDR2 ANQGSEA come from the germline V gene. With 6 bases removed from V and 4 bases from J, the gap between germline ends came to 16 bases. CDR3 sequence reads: CSVRPKQVYEQYF. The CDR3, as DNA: TGCAGCGTAAGACCCAAACAGGTGTACGAGCAGTACTTC.

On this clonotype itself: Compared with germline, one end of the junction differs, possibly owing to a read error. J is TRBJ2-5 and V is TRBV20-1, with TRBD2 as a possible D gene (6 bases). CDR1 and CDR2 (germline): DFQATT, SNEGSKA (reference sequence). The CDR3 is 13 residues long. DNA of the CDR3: TGCAGCGCTAGATGGAGGGACCGGGAGACCCAGTACTTC. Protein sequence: CSARWRDRETQYF.

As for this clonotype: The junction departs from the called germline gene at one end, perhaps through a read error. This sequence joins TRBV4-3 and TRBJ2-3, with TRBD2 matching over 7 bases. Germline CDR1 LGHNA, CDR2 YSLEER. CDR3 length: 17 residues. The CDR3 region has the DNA TGCGCCAGCAGACAAGGCGGGAGCGGGGCTAGCACAGATACGCAGTATTTT. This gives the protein CASRQGGSGASTDTQYF.

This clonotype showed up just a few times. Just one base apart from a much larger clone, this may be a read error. The CDR3 loop reads CASSPRGKGRTGELFF. The CDR3 DNA reads as TGCGCCAGCAGCCCCCGGGGGAAGGGAAGGACCGGGGAGCTGTTTTTT. V and J are TRBV4-1 and TRBJ2-2; a weak D match, TRBD2 (6 bases). There are 16 residues in the CDR3. Trimming took 4 bases from V and 5 from J, leaving 17 bases between them. Looked up from germline, CDR1 is MGHRA and CDR2 is YSYEKL.

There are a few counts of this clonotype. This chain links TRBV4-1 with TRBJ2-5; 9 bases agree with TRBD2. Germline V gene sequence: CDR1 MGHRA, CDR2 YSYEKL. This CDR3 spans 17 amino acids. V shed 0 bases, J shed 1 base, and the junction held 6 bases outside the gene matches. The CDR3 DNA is TGCGCCAGCAGCCAAGACGGGCTAGCGGGGCTCCAAGAGACCCAGTACTTC. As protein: CASSQDGLAGLQETQYF.

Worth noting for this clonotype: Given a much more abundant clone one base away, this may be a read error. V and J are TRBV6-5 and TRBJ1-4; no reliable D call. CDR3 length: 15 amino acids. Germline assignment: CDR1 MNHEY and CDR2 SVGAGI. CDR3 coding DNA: TGTGACAGCAGTCGCCCGCCGGGAAGGGATGAAAAACTGTTTTTT. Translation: CDSSRPPGRDEKLFF.

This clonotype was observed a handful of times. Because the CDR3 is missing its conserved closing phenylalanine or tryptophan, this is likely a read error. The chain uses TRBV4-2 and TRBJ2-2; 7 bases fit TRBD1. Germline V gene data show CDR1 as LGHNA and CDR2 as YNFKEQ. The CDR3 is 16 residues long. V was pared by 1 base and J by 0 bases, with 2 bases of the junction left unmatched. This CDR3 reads CASSQGGTANTGELFS. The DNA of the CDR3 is TGTGCCAGCAGCCAAGGGGGGACAGCGAACACCGGGGAGCTGTTTTCT.

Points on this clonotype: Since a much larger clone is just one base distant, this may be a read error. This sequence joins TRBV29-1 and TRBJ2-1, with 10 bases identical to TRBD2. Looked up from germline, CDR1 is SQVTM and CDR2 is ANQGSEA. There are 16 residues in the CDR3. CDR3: CIVDSRLAGVRNEQFF. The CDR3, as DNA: TGCATCGTCGATAGTCGGCTAGCGGGAGTGCGGAATGAGCAGTTCTTC.

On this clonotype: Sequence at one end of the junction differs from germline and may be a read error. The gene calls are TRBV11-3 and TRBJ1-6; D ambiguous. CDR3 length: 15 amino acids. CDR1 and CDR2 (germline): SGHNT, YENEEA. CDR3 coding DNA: TGTGCCAGAAGTTTGGAAGGGTGGCGGAATTCACCCCTCTACTTT. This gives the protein CARSLEGWRNSPLYF.